The rows below give T cell receptor beta chains drawn from one sample of a study of shared clonotypes between healthy human individuals. Profiled with immunoSEQ multiplex PCR; TCRdb holds only in-frame clones, not every one. Of some 2.1 million clones listed, around 95% are singletons. Sample: naive CD8+ T cells from PBMCs. The origin of the receptors is a man aged 18-30 years in good health. Some clones in this sample may be carry-over from other donors' samples. Both conserved end residues are part of each CDR3. A D gene is named only where the DNA matches it firmly. Expanded clones get a size class; other rows say once, few or many, or leave the size out.

>15|TRBV7-3|once|TRBJ2-3|-
CASSSLGGTTDTQYF
TGTGCCAGCAGCTCCCTCGGCGGGACCACAGATACGCAGTATTTT
>16|TRBV7-3|-|TRBJ2-2|TRBD2
CASSLTLAGEMGELFF
TGTGCCAGCAGCTTAACACTAGCGGGAGAGATGGGGGAGCTGTTTTTT
>17|TRBV18|-|TRBJ2-2|TRBD2
CASSPRLGGGNTGELFF
TGTGCCAGCTCACCCCGTCTGGGCGGGGGAAACACCGGGGAGCTGTTTTTT
>12|TRBV19|-|TRBJ1-3|-
CASTGLANTIYF
TGTGCCAGTACCGGACTCGCAAACACCATATATTTT
>14|TRBV27|-|TRBJ1-5|-
CASSSFPYNQPQHF
TGTGCCAGCAGTTCCTTTCCCTACAATCAGCCCCAGCATTTT
>14|TRBV10-3|-|TRBJ2-7|TRBD1
CAISVTGGDYEQYF
TGTGCCATCAGTGTGACAGGGGGGGACTACGAGCAGTACTTC
>15|TRBV5-5|-|TRBJ2-7|TRBD1
CASSVPGQSSYEQYF
TGTGCCAGCAGCGTACCGGGACAGAGCTCCTACGAGCAGTACTTC
>13|TRBV19|few|TRBJ1-1|-
CASSIHRDTEAFF
TGTGCCAGTAGTATACACAGGGACACTGAAGCTTTCTTT
>12|TRBV27|-|TRBJ2-1|-
CASSTQGSGQFF
TGTGCCAGCAGTACCCAAGGGTCGGGGCAGTTCTTC
>15|TRBV11-2|once|TRBJ2-7|-
CASSFRRVPEGEQYF
TGTGCCAGCAGCTTTAGGCGAGTACCGGAGGGGGAGCAGTACTTC
>15|TRBV10-3|-|TRBJ1-6|-
CAISEPGGTNSPLHF
TGTGCCATCAGTGAGCCGGGCGGGACTAATTCACCCCTCCACTTT
>15|TRBV27|once|TRBJ2-7|TRBD2
CASSLSGRESDEQYF
TGTGCCAGCAGTTTATCTGGGAGGGAGAGCGACGAGCAGTACTTC
>14|TRBV4-1|once|TRBJ1-1|-
CASSQDRWGTEAFF
TGCGCCAGCAGCCAAGATCGTTGGGGGACTGAAGCTTTCTTT
>13|TRBV5-1|-|TRBJ1-1|-
CASSLTLNTEAFF
TGCGCCAGCAGCCTCACACTGAACACTGAAGCTTTCTTT
>14|TRBV9|-|TRBJ2-2|-
CASSQDSNTGELFF
TGTGCCAGCAGCCAGGACAGTAACACCGGGGAGCTGTTTTTT
>15|TRBV19|-|TRBJ2-5|-
CASSIEWQARETQYF
TGTGCCAGTAGTATAGAGTGGCAGGCCCGCGAGACCCAGTACTTC
>19|TRBV7-2|-|TRBJ2-1|TRBD2
CASSSRRLAGALGYNEQFF
TGTGCCAGCAGCTCCCGGCGGCTAGCGGGAGCTTTGGGCTACAATGAGCAGTTCTTC
>14|TRBV6-5|-|TRBJ1-1|-
CASSYVGGGTEAFF
TGTGCCAGCAGTTACGTGGGCGGAGGAACTGAAGCTTTCTTT
>13|TRBV7-8|-|TRBJ1-1|-
CASSLSRNTEAFF
TGTGCCAGCAGCCTGTCAAGAAACACTGAAGCTTTCTTT
>18|TRBV27|-|TRBJ2-2|TRBD2
CASSSNLKLAGNTGELFF
TGTGCCAGCAGTTCAAACCTCAAACTAGCGGGGAACACCGGGGAGCTGTTTTTT
>13|TRBV4-1|-|TRBJ1-5|TRBD1
CASSDRVAQPQHF
TGCGCCAGCAGCGACAGGGTCGCTCAGCCCCAGCATTTT
>14|TRBV6-1|-|TRBJ1-1|-
CASSEFGQGPEAFF
TGTGCCAGCAGTGAATTCGGGCAGGGCCCTGAAGCTTTCTTT
>15|TRBV2|-|TRBJ1-2|-
CASSAVSGSNYGYTF
TGTGCCAGCAGTGCGGTTTCTGGTAGCAACTATGGCTACACCTTC
>16|TRBV11-2|-|TRBJ1-5|-
CASSPRTAGSNQPQHF
TGTGCCAGCAGCCCCCGGACGGCGGGTAGCAATCAGCCCCAGCATTTT